These T cell receptor beta chains were read from a single sample in a study of T cell repertoires in cytomegalovirus infection. TCRdb itself ran the reads through MiXCR, one entry per CDR3 protein. The table includes about 770,000 distinct CDR3 sequences, almost 30% detected once. Which antigens these TCRs recognize remains unknown. Specimen: cultured CD8+ T cells from PBMCs, collected from culture after CMV antigen stimulation. These receptors came from a human donor in good health (CMV status not recorded). Some clones in this sample may be carry-over from other donors' samples. The CDR3 runs from the conserved cysteine through the conserved F or W. The D gene is left open where the match is weak. Clone size is not always given. Where it is, it says once, few, many or a class for expanded clones.

>.|TRBD1|TRBV27|TRBJ1-2
CASSTLTGYGYTF
TGTGCCAGCAGTACATTGACAGGGTATGGCTACACCTTC
>few|TRBD1|TRBV4-1|TRBJ2-3
CASSQDRDRSRGTQYF
TGCGCCAGCAGCCAAGATCGGGACAGGTCCAGAGGTACGCAGTATTTT
>.|TRBD2|TRBV28|TRBJ2-2
CASTPTSGVTGELFF
TGTGCCAGCACCCCGACTAGCGGGGTTACCGGGGAGCTGTTTTTT
>.|.|TRBV14|TRBJ2-5
CASSLWAKQETQYF
TGTGCCAGCAGCCTTTGGGCTAAACAAGAGACCCAGTACTTC
>.|.|TRBV13|TRBJ2-2
CASSTRGREGGTGELFF
TGTGCCAGCAGCACCCGCGGCAGGGAAGGGGGCACCGGGGAGCTGTTTTTT
>few|.|TRBV4-1|TRBJ2-7
CASSQEFAGQTYEQYF
TGCGCCAGCAGCCAAGAGTTTGCCGGCCAAACCTACGAGCAGTACTTC
>.|.|TRBV12-5|TRBJ2-7
CASASQAAYEQYF
TGTGCTAGTGCCTCCCAGGCGGCCTACGAGCAGTACTTC
>.|.|TRBV4-2|TRBJ1-5
CASSPASPNQPQHF
TGTGCCAGCAGTCCAGCGTCCCCCAATCAGCCCCAGCATTTT
>few|.|TRBV6-1|TRBJ1-1
CASIKAFF
TGTGCCAGTATAAAAGCTTTCTTT
>many|.|TRBV12-5|TRBJ2-1
CASGLVVGRGVQYEQFF
TGTGCTAGTGGTTTGGTAGTAGGCAGGGGGGTTCAATATGAGCAGTTCTTC
>.|TRBD1|TRBV7-9|TRBJ2-7
CASSVDRGRTRSEGEQYF
TGTGCCAGCAGCGTGGACAGGGGGCGAACACGATCCGAGGGGGAGCAGTACTTC
>.|TRBD1|TRBV5-5|TRBJ1-2
CASSFYRKGAGYTF
TGTGCCAGCAGCTTTTACAGGAAGGGGGCTGGCTACACCTTC
>.|.|TRBV11-2|TRBJ2-7
CASSFGGEIYEQYF
TGTGCCAGCAGCTTCGGGGGCGAAATCTACGAGCAGTACTTC
>few|.|TRBV6-6|TRBJ2-5
CASSYSSRGSPQETQYF
TGTGCCAGCAGTTACTCGAGCCGGGGGTCCCCCCAAGAGACCCAGTACTTC
>.|TRBD1|TRBV7-4|TRBJ2-4
CASSSGTVRNMQYF
TGTGCCAGCAGCTCTGGGACAGTCCGGAACATGCAGTACTTC
>.|.|TRBV7-4|TRBJ2-3
CASSLDSGFDTQYF
TGTGCCAGCAGCTTAGACTCAGGATTCGATACGCAGTATTTT
>.|.|TRBV12-3/TRBV12-4|TRBJ1-2
CASKGVHGYTF
TGTGCCAGCAAGGGGGTTCATGGCTACACCTTC
>few|TRBD1|TRBV4-1|TRBJ2-7
CASSQDKGAGSYEQYF
TGCGCCAGCAGCCAAGATAAGGGGGCCGGCTCCTACGAGCAGTACTTC
>few|TRBD2|TRBV27|TRBJ2-1
CASSLTSGGPGEQFF
TGTGCCAGCAGTTTAACTAGCGGGGGGCCGGGTGAGCAGTTCTTC
>few|TRBD1|TRBV19|TRBJ1-1
CASSINPGGNTEAFF
TGTGCCAGTAGTATAAATCCAGGGGGGAACACTGAAGCTTTCTTT
>.|TRBD1|TRBV2|TRBJ1-2
CASSGVRDRSNYGYTF
TGTGCCAGCAGTGGGGTACGGGACAGGAGCAACTATGGCTACACCTTC
>.|.|TRBV4-1|TRBJ2-5
CASSQDQGRENEETQYF
TGCGCCAGCAGCCAAGATCAAGGCAGGGAAAATGAAGAGACCCAGTACTTC
>few|.|TRBV7-7|TRBJ2-5
CASSLAAGEETQYF
TGTGCTAGCAGCTTAGCGGCAGGGGAAGAGACCCAGTACTTC
>few|.|TRBV28|TRBJ2-3
CASGAARSTDTQYF
TGTGCCAGCGGAGCAGCGCGGAGCACAGATACGCAGTATTTT
>few|.|TRBV10-3|TRBJ2-7
CAISIDGEDYEQYF
TGTGCCATCAGCATAGACGGGGAGGACTACGAGCAGTACTTC